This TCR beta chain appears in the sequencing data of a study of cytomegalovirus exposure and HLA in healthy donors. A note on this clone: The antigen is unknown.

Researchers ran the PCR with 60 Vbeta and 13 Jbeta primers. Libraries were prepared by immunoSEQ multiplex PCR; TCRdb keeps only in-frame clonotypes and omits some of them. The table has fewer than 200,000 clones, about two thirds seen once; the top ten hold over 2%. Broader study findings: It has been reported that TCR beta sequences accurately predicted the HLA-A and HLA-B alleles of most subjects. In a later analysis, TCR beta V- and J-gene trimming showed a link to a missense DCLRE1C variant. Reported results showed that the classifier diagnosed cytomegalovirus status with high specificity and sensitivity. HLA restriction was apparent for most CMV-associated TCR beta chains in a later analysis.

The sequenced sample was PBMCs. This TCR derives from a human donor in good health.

CDR3 coding DNA: TGTGCCAGTAGTCCCGGGACAGGGGGCCGCAATCAGCCCCAGCATTTT. Its protein product is CASSPGTGGRNQPQHF. V gene TRBV19 combines with J gene TRBJ1-5, with 12 bases lining up with TRBD1. This CDR3 contains 16 residues. The germline gives CDR1 LNHDA, CDR2 SQIVND (reference sequence). With 5 bases clipped from V and 2 bases from J, the junction kept 4 bases outside the gene matches. Based on the CDR3 plus reference TRBV19 and TRBJ1-5, the full variable domain is DGGITQSPKYLFRKEGQNVTLSCEQNLNHDAMYWYRQDPGQGLRLIYYSQIVNDFQKGDIAEGYSVSREKKESFPLTVTSAQKNPTAFYLCASSPGTGGRNQPQHFGDGTRLSIL.